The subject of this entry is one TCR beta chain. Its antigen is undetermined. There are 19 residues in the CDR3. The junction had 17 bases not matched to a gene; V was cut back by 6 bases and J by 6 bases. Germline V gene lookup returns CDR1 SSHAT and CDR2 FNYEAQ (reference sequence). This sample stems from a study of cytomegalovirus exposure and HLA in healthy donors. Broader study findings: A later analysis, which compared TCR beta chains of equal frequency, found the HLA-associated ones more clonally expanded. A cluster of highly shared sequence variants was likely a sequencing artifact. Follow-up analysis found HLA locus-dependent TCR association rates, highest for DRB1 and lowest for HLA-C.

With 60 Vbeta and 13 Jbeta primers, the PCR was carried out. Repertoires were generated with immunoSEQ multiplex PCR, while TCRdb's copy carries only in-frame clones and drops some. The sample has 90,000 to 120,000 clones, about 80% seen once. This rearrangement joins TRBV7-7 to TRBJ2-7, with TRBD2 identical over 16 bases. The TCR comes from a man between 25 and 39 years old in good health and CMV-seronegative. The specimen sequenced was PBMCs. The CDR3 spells CASSSTGTSGGVFGPEQYF. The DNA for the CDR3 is TGTGCCAGCAGTTCGACTGGGACTAGCGGGGGGGTTTTCGGGCCCGAGCAGTACTTC.